This passage covers 3 T cell receptor beta chains from one sample sequenced in a study of breast tumors, draining lymph nodes, adjacent tissues. Breast cancer patients provided tissue from their axillary draining lymph nodes. TCRdb analysed the multiplex PCR reads with MiXCR anew, one entry per CDR3 protein. Among nearly 200,000 distinct CDR3 sequences listed, over 25% were seen once. Input material: axillary lymph node tissue. The receptors come from a female donor with breast cancer. Some clones in this sample may be carry-over from other donors' samples.

The gene calls are TRBV28 and TRBJ2-1; no clear D. CDR1 and CDR2 from the germline V gene are MDHEN and SYDVKM. The V end lost 7 bases, the J end lost 6 bases, and 4 bases lay between the germline ends. This CDR3 region has 10 residues. The CDR3 sequence is CASMGNEQFF. The CDR3 coding sequence is TGTGCCAGCATGGGCAATGAGCAGTTCTTC.

The chain links TRBV28 to TRBJ1-3, with D maybe TRBD1 (5 bases). The CDR3 runs 15 residues. Trimming left V 6 bases short and J 0 bases short, with 12 bases between. Germline lookup yields CDR1 MDHEN and CDR2 SYDVKM. CDR3 nucleotides: TGTGCCAGCAGAACCGGGGCGAGCTCTGGAAACACCATATATTTT. This encodes CASRTGASSGNTIYF.

The V and J genes are TRBV20-1 and TRBJ2-2, with 12 bases aligning to TRBD2. Germline lookup yields CDR1 DFQATT and CDR2 SNEGSKA (reference sequence). This CDR3 spans 15 amino acids. V trimming: 0 bases; J trimming: 9 bases; junction bases outside the gene matches: 5. CDR3 region: CSARDSSGRARELFF. The CDR3 DNA sequence: TGCAGTGCTAGAGATTCTAGCGGGAGGGCCAGGGAGCTGTTTTTT.